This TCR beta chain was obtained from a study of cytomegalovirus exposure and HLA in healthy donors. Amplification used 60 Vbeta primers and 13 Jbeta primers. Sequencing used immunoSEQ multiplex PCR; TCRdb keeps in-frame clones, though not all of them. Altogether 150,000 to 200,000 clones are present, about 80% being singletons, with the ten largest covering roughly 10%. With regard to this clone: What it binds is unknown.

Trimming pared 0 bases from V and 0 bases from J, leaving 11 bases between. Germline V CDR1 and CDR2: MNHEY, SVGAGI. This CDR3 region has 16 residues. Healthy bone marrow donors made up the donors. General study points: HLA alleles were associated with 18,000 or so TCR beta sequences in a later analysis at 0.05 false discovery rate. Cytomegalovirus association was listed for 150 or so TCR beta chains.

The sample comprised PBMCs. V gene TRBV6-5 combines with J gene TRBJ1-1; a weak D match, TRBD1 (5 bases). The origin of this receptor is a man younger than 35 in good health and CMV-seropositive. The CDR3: CASSYSRQYMNTEAFF. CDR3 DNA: TGTGCCAGCAGTTACTCGAGACAGTACATGAACACTGAAGCTTTCTTT.